These 17 T cell receptor beta chains share one sample of origin, sequenced in a study of T-cell reconstitution after alpha-beta-depleted transplantation in children (dated by TCRdb to the mid-2010s). Reading the label with the study, this specimen's treatment or condition is: allogeneic hematopoietic cell transplantation with graft depleted of TCRalphabeta T cells and CD19 B cells. Receptor libraries were prepared by PCR. Instrument on record: Illumina HiSeq 2500. TCR library preparation used molecular barcoding, with unique molecular identifiers applied to normalize quantification of the TCRbeta repertoire. The raw public data were reprocessed by TCRdb itself: fastp quality trimming at Q25, MiXCR clonotype calling, in-frame beta chains only. Under each unique CDR3 protein, matching rows form one entry showing the most common genes and DNA. The sample has about 100,000 distinct CDR3 sequences on record, under 9% of them singletons. The ten largest make up 16% of the sample.

Material: PBMCs, obtained before TCRalphabeta/CD19-depleted stem cell transplant. These receptors were collected from a boy aged 2 to 10 with acute lymphoblastic leukemia, due to receive a stem cell transplant.

This rearrangement joins TRBV3-1 to TRBJ2-7; possible D gene TRBD1, 5 bases. V lost 0 bases, J lost 0 bases, and 18 bases lay in between. CDR3 length: 18 residues. Per the germline V gene, CDR1 is LGHDT and CDR2 is YNNKEL (reference sequence). CDR3 loop: CASSQDLEDGAASYEQYF. The CDR3 DNA reads as TGTGCCAGCAGCCAAGATTTAGAAGATGGGGCAGCCTCCTACGAGCAGTACTTC.

This clonotype has at least ten counts. The CDR3 is CSARDAGKTGNTIYF. In DNA, the CDR3 is TGCAGTGCTAGAGACGCGGGGAAAACTGGAAACACCATATATTTT. This chain connects TRBV20-1 to TRBJ1-3; D remains unclear. The V end lost 0 bases, the J end lost 2 bases, and 11 bases lay between the germline ends. The CDR3 sequence is 15 residues long. Germline lookup yields CDR1 DFQATT and CDR2 SNEGSKA (reference sequence).

This clonotype was detected a few times. The V gene is TRBV5-6, the J gene TRBJ2-3; TRBD2 matches 9 bases. Germline V CDR1 and CDR2: SGHDT, YYEEEE. This CDR3 spans 18 amino acids. V trimming: 2 bases; J trimming: 2 bases; junction bases outside the gene matches: 12. The CDR3 nucleotides read TGTGCCAGCAGCTTTCTAGCGGGGTCCCTGGGGTTCACAGATACGCAGTATTTT. It codes for CASSFLAGSLGFTDTQYF.

The gene calls are TRBV19 and TRBJ2-7; D remains unclear. The germline V and J ends were trimmed by 7 bases and 3 bases, with 13 bases remaining between them. The germline gives CDR1 LNHDA, CDR2 SQIVND (reference sequence). This CDR3 has 13 residues. CDR3 amino acids: CASTPKQNYEQYF. The DNA of the CDR3 is TGTGCCAGTACCCCGAAACAAAACTACGAGCAGTACTTC.

This clonotype was found a few times. The chain uses TRBV6-2 or TRBV6-3 and TRBJ1-2; no definite D call. The CDR3 spans 11 residues. With 6 bases removed from V and 8 bases from J, the gap between germline ends came to 10 bases. Germline CDR1 and CDR2: MNHEY and SVGEGT. CDR3 nucleotides: TGTGCCAGCAGCCCATACGAGGGCTACACCTTC. Protein sequence: CASSPYEGYTF.

The gene calls are TRBV7-2 and TRBJ2-7; 9 bases agree with TRBD2. The CDR3 is made up of 15 amino acids. Germline V gene sequence: CDR1 SGHTA, CDR2 FQGNSA. Trimming took 0 bases from V and 5 from J; bases not matched to a gene: 5. The CDR3 nucleotides are TGTGCCAGCAGCTTAGCCGGGACTAGCACCCACGAGCAGTACTTC. This codes for CASSLAGTSTHEQYF.

Only a few counts were recorded for this clonotype. The chain uses TRBV7-8 and TRBJ2-7; no clear D. Germline values: CDR1 SGHVS, CDR2 FQNEAQ. The length of the CDR3 is 14 residues. Trimming pared 2 bases from V and 4 bases from J, leaving 12 bases between. Here the CDR3 DNA reads TGTGCCAGCAGCTTATTGGGGAAGGGTTACGAGCAGTACTTC. It codes for CASSLLGKGYEQYF.

This clonotype was seen many times. The chain is built from TRBV12-3 or TRBV12-4 and TRBJ1-3; the D is unclear. This CDR3 is built from 16 residues. The V gene lost 6 bases and the J gene lost 2 bases, with 17 bases spanning the gap. This CDR3 is CASSRLSGQTGNTIYF. Here the CDR3 DNA reads TGTGCCAGCAGCCGACTGTCGGGCCAGACTGGAAACACCATATATTTT.

This clonotype was counted between two and nine times. This rearrangement joins TRBV20-1 to TRBJ1-1; D not resolved. In germline, CDR1 is DFQATT, CDR2 SNEGSKA (reference sequence). The CDR3 totals 17 residues. V was shortened by 0 bases and J by 0 bases, with 17 bases between the two germline ends. The CDR3 region is CSARDEWGGGMNTEAFF. The DNA of the CDR3 is TGCAGTGCTAGAGATGAGTGGGGAGGAGGCATGAACACTGAAGCTTTCTTT.

Turning to this clonotype: Germline and junction disagree at one end, which may indicate a read error. The chain employs TRBV15 and TRBJ2-3, with D perhaps TRBD1 or TRBD2 (6 bases each). The V gene's germline CDR1 is LNHNV and CDR2 YYDKDF (reference sequence). This CDR3 region has 14 residues. CDR3 DNA sequence: TGTGCCACCAGCAGAGGGGGGGCTGATGATACGCTGTATTTT. It is translated as CATSRGGADDTLYF.

The chain uses TRBV12-3 or TRBV12-4 and TRBJ2-4, with 7 bases aligning to TRBD1. CDR3 length: 14 residues. V dropped 7 bases and J dropped 4; count of bases not matched to a gene: 7. This CDR3 is CASTLTGPKNIQYF. The DNA for the CDR3 is TGTGCCAGCACTCTGACAGGGCCGAAAAACATTCAGTACTTC.

This clonotype was observed at least ten times. CDR3 nucleotides: TGTGCCAGCAGCCAAGATCGGGACGGGGCCTACACAGATACGCAGTATTTT. It yields the protein CASSQDRDGAYTDTQYF. The gene calls are TRBV3-1 and TRBJ2-3; perhaps D is TRBD1 or TRBD2 (5 bases each). The CDR3 covers 17 residues. Germline V CDR1 and CDR2: LGHDT, YNNKEL (reference sequence). Trimming shortened V by 0 bases and J by 2 bases, and 15 bases separated the two germline ends.

This clonotype was observed a few times. The chain employs TRBV7-8 and TRBJ1-3; D is possibly TRBD1 (6 bases). The germline V gene has CDR1 SGHVS and CDR2 FQNEAQ. This CDR3 spans 14 amino acids. Trimming removed 1 base at V and 8 bases at J, with 12 bases between. DNA for the CDR3: TGTGCCAGCAGCTTAGGGGACACAACTCACACCATATATTTT. It yields the protein CASSLGDTTHTIYF.

Ten or more counts support this clonotype. The rearrangement links TRBV3-1 to TRBJ1-5; 8 nucleotides align to TRBD1. The V segment lost 3 bases and the J segment 8 bases; nucleotides outside the gene matches: 6. In germline, CDR1 is LGHDT, CDR2 YNNKEL (reference sequence). The CDR3 runs to 14 residues. CDR3 residues: CASSQDRVVEPQHF. The CDR3 nucleotides read TGTGCCAGCAGCCAGGACAGGGTTGTAGAGCCCCAGCATTTT.

This clonotype was counted a few times. J is TRBJ2-2 and V is TRBV12-3 or TRBV12-4, with TRBD1 matching over 10 bases. The junction had 4 bases not matched to a gene; V was cut back by 6 bases and J by 0 bases. The CDR3 spans 16 residues. CDR3 protein: CASSRDRGTNTGELFF. The DNA for the CDR3 is TGTGCCAGCAGCAGGGACAGGGGCACGAACACCGGGGAGCTGTTTTTT.

This rearrangement joins TRBV2 to TRBJ2-5; D might be TRBD1 (6 bases). V lost 0 bases and J 2 bases, leaving 19 bases between the germline ends. The CDR3 runs to 18 residues. Germline assignment: CDR1 SNHLY and CDR2 FYNNEI. CDR3 protein: CASSEAGSRTDIQETQYF. For the CDR3, the DNA is TGTGCCAGCAGTGAAGCGGGGAGCAGGACAGACATACAAGAGACCCAGTACTTC.

This rearrangement joins TRBV20-1 to TRBJ2-3; 9 bases agree with TRBD1. This CDR3 has 15 residues. The V and J ends lost 0 bases and 4 bases, in that order; junction bases with no gene match: 5. Per germline, CDR1 DFQATT and CDR2 SNEGSKA (reference sequence). The CDR3 DNA reads as TGCAGTGCTAGAGATGGGGACAGGGTATCAGATACGCAGTATTTT. Encoded protein: CSARDGDRVSDTQYF.